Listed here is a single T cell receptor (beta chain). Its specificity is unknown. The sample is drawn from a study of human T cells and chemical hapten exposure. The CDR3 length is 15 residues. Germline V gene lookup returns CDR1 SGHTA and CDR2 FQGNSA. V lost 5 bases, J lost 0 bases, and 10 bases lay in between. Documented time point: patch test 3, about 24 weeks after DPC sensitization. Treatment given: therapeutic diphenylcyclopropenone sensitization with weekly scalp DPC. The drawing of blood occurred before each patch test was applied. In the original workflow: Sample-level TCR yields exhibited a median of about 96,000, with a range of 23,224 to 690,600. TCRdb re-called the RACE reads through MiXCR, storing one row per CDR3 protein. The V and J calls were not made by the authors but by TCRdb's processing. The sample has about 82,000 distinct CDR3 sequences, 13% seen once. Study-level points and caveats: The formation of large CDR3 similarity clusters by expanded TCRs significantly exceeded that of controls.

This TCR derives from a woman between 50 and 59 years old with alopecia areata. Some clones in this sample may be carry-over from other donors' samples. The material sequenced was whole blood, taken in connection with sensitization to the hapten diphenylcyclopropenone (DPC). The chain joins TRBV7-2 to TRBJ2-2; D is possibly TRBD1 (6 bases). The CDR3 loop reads CASSTWTANTGELFF. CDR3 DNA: TGTGCCAGCAGCACATGGACAGCGAACACCGGGGAGCTGTTTTTT.